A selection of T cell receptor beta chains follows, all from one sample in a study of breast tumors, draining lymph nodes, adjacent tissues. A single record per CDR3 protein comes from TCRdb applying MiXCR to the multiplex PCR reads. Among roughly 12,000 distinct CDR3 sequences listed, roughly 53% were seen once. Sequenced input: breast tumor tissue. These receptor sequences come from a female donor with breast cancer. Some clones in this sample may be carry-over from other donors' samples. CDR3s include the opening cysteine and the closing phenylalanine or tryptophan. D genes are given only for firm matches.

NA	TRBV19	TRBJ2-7	CASSLLDRILEQYF
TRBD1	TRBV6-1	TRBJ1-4	CASSGGGTGGEKLFF
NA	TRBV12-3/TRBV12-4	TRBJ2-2	CASSNRVAELGELFF
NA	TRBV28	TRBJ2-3	CASSPGTWTDTQYF
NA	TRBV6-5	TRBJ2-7	CASSYRQAYEQYF
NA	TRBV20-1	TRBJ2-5	CSGQGGGETQYF
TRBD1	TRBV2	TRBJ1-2	CASRRDRGGSGYTF
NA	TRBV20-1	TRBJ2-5	CSARDLRGAETQYF
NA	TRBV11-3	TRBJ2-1	CASSLVITTVGDNEQFF
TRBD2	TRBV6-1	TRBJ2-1	CASSSGGSYNEQFF
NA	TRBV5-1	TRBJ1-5	CASSPGDLPNQPQHF
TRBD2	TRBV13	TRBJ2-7	CASSLARGYEQYF
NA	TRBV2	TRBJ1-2	CASSDSSNYGYTF
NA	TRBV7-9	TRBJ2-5	CASSFFVGGQETQYF
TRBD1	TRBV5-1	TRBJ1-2	CASSLETGGNYGYTF
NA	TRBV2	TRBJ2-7	CASRRQRGGAEQYF
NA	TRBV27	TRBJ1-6	CASSEGGGPPLHF
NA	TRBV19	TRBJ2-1	CASSIGSSYNEQFF
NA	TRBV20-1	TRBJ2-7	CSAPRYSAYEQYF
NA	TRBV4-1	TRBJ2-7	CASSQAIGGSYEQYF
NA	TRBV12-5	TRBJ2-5	CASSRQGIGKTQYF
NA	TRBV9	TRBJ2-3	CASSTGRASTETEYF
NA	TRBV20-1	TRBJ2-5	CSARNPALGTGPETQYF
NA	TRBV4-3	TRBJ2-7	CASSQDFKGLYEQYF
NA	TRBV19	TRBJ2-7	CASSISQGYEQYF
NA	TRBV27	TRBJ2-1	CASSLVGGLYNEQFF
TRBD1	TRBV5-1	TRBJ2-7	CASSLRDRDYEQYF
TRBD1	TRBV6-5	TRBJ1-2	CASSYEGAGYTF
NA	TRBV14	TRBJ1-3	CASSRDRSNTIYF
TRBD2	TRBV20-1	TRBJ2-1	CSASRTSGFTYNEQFF
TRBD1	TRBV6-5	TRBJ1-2	CASKGQDGGYTF
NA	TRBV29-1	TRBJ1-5	CSVEEGFNQPQHF